The 28 T cell receptor beta chains below come from one sample, sequenced in a study of CD8 T cells in Susac syndrome. With random hexamers, reverse transcription was performed on roughly 0.5 to 1 ug of RNA. MiXCR, applied by TCRdb to the immunoSEQ multiplex PCR reads, yields one record per CDR3 protein. Among about 76,000 distinct CDR3 sequences listed, roughly 92% were seen once. The sequenced material came from CD8+ T cells from PBMCs. All receptors come from a human donor with Susac syndrome.

This chain joins TRBV28 and TRBJ1-5; D not certain. Trimming stripped 10 bases from V and 0 bases from J, with 16 bases between. The CDR3 consists of 15 residues. Germline values: CDR1 MDHEN, CDR2 SYDVKM. CDR3 sequence: CATTPRLYSNQPQHF. DNA for the CDR3: TGTGCCACCACCCCCAGGCTTTATAGCAATCAGCCCCAGCATTTT. Full variable domain (remainder filled in from reference TRBV28 and TRBJ1-5): DVKVTQSSRYLVKRTGEKVFLECVQDMDHENMFWYRQDPGLGLRLIYFSYDVKMKEKGDIPEGYSVSREKKERFSLILESASTNQTSMYLCATTPRLYSNQPQHFGDGTRLSIL.

The rearrangement links TRBV3-1 to TRBJ1-2, with D hard to call. The V end was cut by 1 base, the J end by 5 bases, with 8 bases between. This CDR3 region has 13 residues. In germline, CDR1 is LGHDT, CDR2 YNNKEL (reference sequence). CDR3: CASSQVPEYGYTF. As DNA, the CDR3 is TGTGCCAGCAGCCAAGTACCCGAGTATGGCTACACCTTC.

V gene TRBV11-1 combines with J gene TRBJ2-1; 8 bases are a match to TRBD1. In germline, CDR1 is SGHAT, CDR2 FQDESV (reference sequence). This CDR3 contains 18 residues. V was pared by 1 base and J by 0 bases, with 8 bases of the junction left unmatched. The DNA for the CDR3 is TGTGCCAGCAGCTTAGGTAGGACAGGGAGCAGCTCCTACAATGAGCAGTTCTTC. This sequence encodes CASSLGRTGSSSYNEQFF.

V usage is TRBV7-9 and J usage is TRBJ1-1, with 8 bases matching TRBD1. CDR3 length equals 14 residues. Per germline, CDR1 SEHNR and CDR2 FQNEAQ (reference sequence). Unmatched junction bases numbered 5, after V lost 3 bases and J lost 5 bases. This chain's CDR3 is CASSLDYRGTEAFF. The DNA of the CDR3 is TGTGCCAGCAGCTTGGATTACAGGGGGACTGAAGCTTTCTTT.

The V call is TRBV6-5, the J call TRBJ2-1, with 10 bases fitting TRBD2. The CDR3 is 15 residues long. J lost 6 bases, V lost 2 bases, and 4 bases had no gene match. The germline gives CDR1 MNHEY, CDR2 SVGAGI. CDR3 protein: CASSYQREGRNEQFF. The CDR3 nucleotides read TGTGCCAGCAGTTACCAGCGGGAGGGGCGCAATGAGCAGTTCTTC.

The chain combines TRBV20-1 with TRBJ2-5; D unclear. CDR1 is DFQATT and CDR2 is SNEGSKA in the germline V gene (reference sequence). V shed 1 base and J shed 2 bases, with 8 bases lying between them. The CDR3 spans 13 residues. The chain's CDR3 is CSARVFGQETQYF. The CDR3 DNA sequence: TGCAGTGCTAGAGTATTCGGGCAAGAGACCCAGTACTTC.

V usage is TRBV25-1 and J usage is TRBJ1-1; no clear D gene. CDR3 length equals 12 residues. Germline CDR1 reads MGHDK; CDR2 reads SYGVNS. The V end lost 0 bases, the J end lost 8 bases, and 7 bases lay between the germline ends. CDR3 coding DNA: TGTGCCAGCAGTGAATATACCCAAGAAGCTTTCTTT. Translating it yields CASSEYTQEAFF.

V usage is TRBV2 and J usage is TRBJ2-1, with D possibly called TRBD1 or TRBD2 (6 bases each). This CDR3 spans 14 amino acids. CDR1 and CDR2 (germline): SNHLY, FYNNEI. The V end lost 1 base, the J end lost 10 bases, and 14 bases lay between the germline ends. The CDR3 region is CASSEGLGGREQFF. The CDR3 region has the DNA TGTGCCAGCAGTGAAGGGCTCGGGGGCCGGGAGCAGTTCTTC.

The V and J genes are TRBV4-2 and TRBJ2-5; 13 bases are a match to TRBD2. Unmatched junction bases numbered 9, after V lost 1 base and J lost 1 base. Germline loops: CDR1 LGHNA, CDR2 YNFKEQ. The CDR3 sequence is 19 residues long. CDR3 nucleotide sequence: TGTGCCAGCAGCCAAGCTCGGGGGACTAGCGGGACCTTCCAAGAGACCCAGTACTTC. Translating gives CASSQARGTSGTFQETQYF.

The V gene is TRBV11-2, the J gene TRBJ2-7, with a tentative D call TRBD1 (6 bases). In germline, CDR1 is SGHAT, CDR2 FQNNGV. This CDR3 spans 15 amino acids. The ends were cut back, 5 bases at V and 7 bases at J, with 21 bases in the middle. The CDR3 DNA follows: TGTGCCAGCAGCCACTACAGGGCTAAGTTGTTGGAGCAGTACTTC. Residues: CASSHYRAKLLEQYF.

The gene calls are TRBV29-1 and TRBJ1-1; 10 bases line up with TRBD1. Unmatched junction bases numbered 6, after V lost 7 bases and J lost 7 bases. The CDR3 runs 12 residues. Germline V CDR1 and CDR2: SQVTM, ANQGSEA. CDR3 coding DNA: TGCAGCGCTACGGGACAGGGGAATGAAGCTTTCTTT. Translation: CSATGQGNEAFF.

The gene calls are TRBV7-9 and TRBJ1-2; possibly TRBD1 for D (5 bases). V lost 8 bases to trimming and J lost 2 bases, with 18 bases between them. The CDR3 consists of 15 residues. CDR1 SEHNR and CDR2 FQNEAQ come from the germline V gene (reference sequence). The CDR3 protein is CASGTWGTANYGYTF. CDR3 in DNA: TGTGCCAGCGGAACATGGGGGACGGCCAACTATGGCTACACCTTC.

This rearrangement joins TRBV19 to TRBJ1-5, with a tentative D call TRBD1 (5 bases). V lost 0 bases to trimming and J lost 7 bases, with 10 bases between them. The CDR3 is 14 residues long. The germline CDR1 and CDR2 sequences are LNHDA and SQIVND (reference sequence). The CDR3 DNA sequence: TGTGCCAGTAGTATAGAGGGGGGAGACCAGCCCCAGCATTTT. Residues: CASSIEGGDQPQHF. Supplemented by reference TRBV19 and TRBJ1-5, the full variable domain reads DGGITQSPKYLFRKEGQNVTLSCEQNLNHDAMYWYRQDPGQGLRLIYYSQIVNDFQKGDIAEGYSVSREKKESFPLTVTSAQKNPTAFYLCASSIEGGDQPQHFGDGTRLSIL.

The chain has TRBV27 and TRBJ2-7; 8 nucleotides align to TRBD1. CDR1 MNHEY and CDR2 SMNVEV come from the germline V gene (reference sequence). The CDR3 covers 14 residues. The V gene end was trimmed by 6 bases and the J gene end by 0 bases; junction bases not matched to a gene: 4. Here the CDR3 reads CASRPGGFSYEQYF. The DNA of the CDR3 is TGTGCCAGCAGACCAGGGGGCTTCTCCTACGAGCAGTACTTC.

The chain combines TRBV14 with TRBJ2-7, with D tentatively TRBD1 (6 bases). V shed 0 bases and J shed 7 bases, with 19 bases lying between them. The CDR3 has 16 residues. Germline V CDR1 and CDR2: SGHDN, FVKESK. CDR3 in amino acids: CASSQDLGALTWEQYF. The CDR3, as DNA: TGTGCCAGCAGCCAAGATTTGGGGGCCCTGACGTGGGAGCAGTACTTC. Together with reference TRBV14 and TRBJ2-7, the CDR3 gives the full variable domain: EAGVTQFPSHSVIEKGQTVTLRCDPISGHDNLYWYRRVMGKEIKFLLHFVKESKQDESGMPNNRFLAERTGGTYSTLKVQPAELEDSGVYFCASSQDLGALTWEQYFGPGTRLTVT.

V is TRBV13 and J is TRBJ2-5; the match to TRBD2 covers 11 bases. The CDR3 is 15 amino acids. Germline V gene sequence: CDR1 PRHDT, CDR2 FYEKMQ (reference sequence). V lost 5 bases and J lost 2; bases outside the gene matches: 4. CDR3 in DNA: TGTGCCAGCAGCACCTGGACTAGCGGGCAAGAGACCCAGTACTTC. Translating it yields CASSTWTSGQETQYF.

The chain uses TRBV7-3 and TRBJ2-2; D tentatively reads TRBD1 or TRBD2 (5 bases each). Trimming shortened V by 1 base and J by 6 bases, and 9 bases separated the two germline ends. Germline V CDR1 and CDR2: SGHTA, FQGTGA. The CDR3 has 14 residues. CDR3 sequence: CASSLRDQPGELFF. The CDR3 DNA follows: TGTGCCAGCAGCTTAAGGGACCAACCCGGGGAGCTGTTTTTT.

V is TRBV2 and J is TRBJ2-7, with a weak D call TRBD1 (6 bases). With 1 base removed from V and 2 bases from J, the gap between germline ends came to 9 bases. Germline V lookup: CDR1 SNHLY, CDR2 FYNNEI. The CDR3 has 14 residues. Here the CDR3 reads CASSEDRATYEQYF. CDR3 coding DNA: TGTGCCAGCAGTGAAGACAGGGCAACCTACGAGCAGTACTTC.

This clonotype was observed a single time. This chain connects TRBV6-5 to TRBJ2-2; 10 nucleotides agree with TRBD1. After removal of 8 bases from V and 1 base from J, the junction contained 1 base not matched to a gene. Germline CDR1 MNHEY, CDR2 SVGAGI. The CDR3 is 14 residues long. CDR3: CASRDRGNTGELFF. CDR3 sequence (DNA): TGTGCCAGCCGGGACAGGGGGAACACCGGGGAGCTGTTTTTT.

The rearrangement uses TRBV20-1 and TRBJ2-7, with 9 bases fitting TRBD2. The CDR3 loop spans 14 amino acids. In germline, CDR1 is DFQATT, CDR2 SNEGSKA (reference sequence). After removal of 6 bases from V and 5 bases from J, the junction contained 11 bases not matched to a gene. CDR3 bases: TGCAGTGCATACAGACTAGCGGAGGGAAACGAGCAGTACTTC. Translation: CSAYRLAEGNEQYF.

This chain joins TRBV2 and TRBJ1-4; no clear D. From germline, CDR1 is SNHLY and CDR2 FYNNEI. The CDR3 length is 11 residues. V was shortened by 7 bases and J by 14 bases, with 14 bases between the two germline ends. The CDR3 reads CASNGGQGLFF. DNA for the CDR3: TGTGCCAGCAACGGAGGGCAAGGGCTGTTTTTT.

The chain combines TRBV19 with TRBJ2-1, with no clear D. Germline CDR1 LNHDA, CDR2 SQIVND (reference sequence). V gave up 6 bases and J gave up 0 bases, with 18 bases separating them. The CDR3 loop spans 17 amino acids. CDR3 amino acids: CASSKLWTGSSYNEQFF. The CDR3 nucleotides are TGTGCCAGTAGCAAACTCTGGACGGGTAGCTCCTACAATGAGCAGTTCTTC.

This clonotype was observed a few times. V is TRBV20-1 and J is TRBJ2-5; maybe TRBD2 (5 bases). Trimming removed 0 bases from V and 1 base from J, with 9 bases in between. The CDR3 consists of 14 residues. The V gene's germline CDR1 is DFQATT and CDR2 SNEGSKA (reference sequence). The CDR3 DNA reads as TGCAGTGCTAGAGATCGGGATTTCCAAGAGACCCAGTACTTC. This gives the protein CSARDRDFQETQYF.

This chain joins TRBV30 and TRBJ2-7; the match to TRBD2 covers 7 bases. The ends lost 6 bases at V and 0 bases at J; junction bases unmatched: 5. The CDR3 is made up of 13 amino acids. CDR1 and CDR2 from the germline V gene are GTSNPN and SVGIG (reference sequence). CDR3 amino acids: CACYRDYSYEQYF. The CDR3 region has the DNA TGTGCCTGTTACCGGGACTACTCCTACGAGCAGTACTTC.

The rearrangement joins TRBV20-1 to TRBJ2-2, with a possible D match to TRBD2 (5 bases). Trimming removed 4 bases at V and 5 bases at J, with 8 bases between. The CDR3 extends over 12 amino acids. The germline V gene encodes CDR1 DFQATT and CDR2 SNEGSKA (reference sequence). CDR3: CSATTRTGELFF. The CDR3 region has the DNA TGCAGTGCTACCACTAGGACCGGGGAGCTGTTTTTT.

This clonotype was picked up one time. The chain couples TRBV5-1 to TRBJ2-1; 7 bases agree with TRBD2. The CDR3 has 13 residues. Losses at the gene ends were 0 bases for V and 9 bases for J; bases not matched to a gene: 3. Germline V CDR1 and CDR2: SGHRS, YFSETQ. As DNA, the CDR3 is TGCGCCAGCAGCTTGGTAACGGGAGGTGAGCAGTTCTTC. As protein: CASSLVTGGEQFF.

The V gene is TRBV5-1, the J gene TRBJ2-3; no reliable D call. The germline V and J ends were trimmed by 2 bases and 8 bases, with 9 bases remaining between them. This CDR3 contains 12 residues. Per the germline V gene, CDR1 is SGHRS and CDR2 is YFSETQ. CDR3 residues: CASSFLGSTQYF. In nucleotides, the CDR3 is TGCGCCAGCAGCTTTTTGGGTAGTACGCAGTATTTT.

The chain combines TRBV6-2 or TRBV6-3 with TRBJ2-1; the D is unclear. V dropped 8 bases and J dropped 8 bases, with 7 bases sitting between them. Germline lookup yields CDR1 MNHEY and CDR2 SVGEGT. The CDR3 runs to 10 residues. CDR3 nucleotides: TGTGCCAGCGGGATGCATGAGCAGTTCTTC. It translates to CASGMHEQFF.